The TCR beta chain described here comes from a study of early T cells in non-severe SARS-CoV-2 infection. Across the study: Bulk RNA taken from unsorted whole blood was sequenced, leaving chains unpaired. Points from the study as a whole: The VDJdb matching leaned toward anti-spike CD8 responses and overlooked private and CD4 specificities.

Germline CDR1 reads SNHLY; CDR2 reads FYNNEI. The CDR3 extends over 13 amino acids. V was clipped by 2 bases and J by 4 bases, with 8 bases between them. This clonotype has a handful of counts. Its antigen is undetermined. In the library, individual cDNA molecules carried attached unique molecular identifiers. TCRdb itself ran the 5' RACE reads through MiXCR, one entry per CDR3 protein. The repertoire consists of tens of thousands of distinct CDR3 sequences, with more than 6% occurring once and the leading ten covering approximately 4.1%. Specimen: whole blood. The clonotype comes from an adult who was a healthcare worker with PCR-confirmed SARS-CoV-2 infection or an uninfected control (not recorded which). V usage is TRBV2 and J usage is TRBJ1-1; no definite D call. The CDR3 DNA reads TGTGCCAGCAGTGAACGGCAGGTCACTGAAGCTTTCTTT. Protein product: CASSERQVTEAFF.